The present entry profiles one T cell receptor (beta chain) with its context. Antigen: not known. If patients had autoimmune disease history or systemic immunosuppression, they were excluded. The sample comes from a study of OX40 agonist ivuxolimab in advanced cancers. Method: immunoSEQ multiplex PCR; TCRdb's copy keeps in-frame clones and lacks some. The sample has about 100,000 clones, 86% seen once. Germline values: CDR1 MNHNS, CDR2 SASEGT. This CDR3 has 15 amino acids. V was clipped by 6 bases and J by 5 bases, with 19 bases between them. The study, taken as a whole, reports: CD8+ T cells averaged more expanded clones than CD4+.

This specimen was CD4+ or CD8+ T cells sorted from blood, taken in a trial of the OX40 agonist ivuxolimab. The receptor's source is an adult with an advanced solid tumor such as melanoma, head and neck, liver or kidney cancer. This chain links TRBV6-1 with TRBJ1-1; D is possibly TRBD1 (5 bases). CDR3 residues: CASSGWDPGRTEAFF. The CDR3 DNA reads as TGTGCCAGCAGCGGATGGGACCCGGGAAGGACTGAAGCTTTCTTT.